Listed below are T cell receptor beta chains from one sample, sequenced in a study of human T cells and chemical hapten exposure. A single record per CDR3 protein comes from TCRdb applying MiXCR to the RACE reads. The data show fewer than 60,000 distinct CDR3 sequences, 9.3% seen once. Here the sequenced sample was whole blood, taken in connection with sensitization to the hapten diphenylcyclopropenone (DPC). These receptors all come from a woman aged 45-65 years with alopecia areata. Some clones in this sample may be carry-over from other donors' samples. CDR3s include the opening cysteine and the closing phenylalanine or tryptophan. Fields, in order: D gene, V gene, J gene, clone size, CDR3 DNA, CDR3 protein. The D gene is left open where the match is weak. The size entry is marked missing in some rows and otherwise reads once, few, many or a size class.

.	TRBV19	TRBJ2-2	many	TGTGCCAGTAGTATCTGGGGGTCGAACACCGGGGAGCTGTTTTTT	CASSIWGSNTGELFF
TRBD1	TRBV5-1	TRBJ2-5	few	TGCGCCAGCAGCTTGGGGGGACAGTACGAGACCCAGTACTTC	CASSLGGQYETQYF
TRBD2	TRBV12-3/TRBV12-4	TRBJ2-5	.	TGTGCCAGCAATACCGGACTAGCGGGCGAGACCCAGTACTTC	CASNTGLAGETQYF
.	TRBV28	TRBJ2-3	many	TGTGCCAGCAGTACCTCATTCGACATACTCCACACAGATACGCAGTATTTT	CASSTSFDILHTDTQYF
.	TRBV20-1	TRBJ1-2	many	TGCAGTGGAGCGAATCCCTATGGCTACACCTTC	CSGANPYGYTF
.	TRBV7-2	TRBJ2-7	many	TGTGCCAGCAGCCCGACGACTTCTAACTCCTACGAGCAGTACTTC	CASSPTTSNSYEQYF
.	TRBV4-1	TRBJ1-1	.	TGCGCCAGCAGCCGAGTGGGACAAATGAACACTGAAGCTTTCTTT	CASSRVGQMNTEAFF
.	TRBV29-1	TRBJ2-1	few	TGCAGCGTTGCGGACCGGTATGAGGGGCACAATGAGCAGTTCTTC	CSVADRYEGHNEQFF
TRBD1	TRBV20-1	TRBJ2-7	.	TGCAGTGCTCCACATCCAGGGGGCTCCTACGAGCAGTACTTC	CSAPHPGGSYEQYF
TRBD1	TRBV28	TRBJ1-2	.	TGTGCCAGCAGCTCCCGGGCAGGGGGCAACTATGGCTACACCTTC	CASSSRAGGNYGYTF
TRBD1	TRBV20-1	TRBJ1-4	many	TGCAGTGCTGCAGGGGGCGTCGAAAAACTGTTTTTT	CSAAGGVEKLFF
TRBD1	TRBV12-3/TRBV12-4	TRBJ2-5	few	TGTGCCAGCAGTCTCTACAGGGGGCGAGAGACCCAGTACTTC	CASSLYRGRETQYF
TRBD2	TRBV7-9	TRBJ2-3	many	TGTGCCAGCAGCACTAGCGGGAACACAGATACGCAGTATTTT	CASSTSGNTDTQYF
TRBD1	TRBV20-1	TRBJ1-5	many	TGCAGTGCTAGACCCCGGACAGGCGGGGGTCAGCCCCAGCATTTT	CSARPRTGGGQPQHF